This record looks at one T cell receptor beta chain sequence and its context. Its specificity is unknown. The entry originates in a study of identical twins. General observations from the study: Cord blood's abundant beta clonotypes had fewer insertions, unlike memory repertoires. There was more out-of-frame TCR alpha sharing in monozygotic twins than models estimated. Cross-sectional statistics underpinned the conclusions; the same donors were not followed.

Unique molecular identifiers were present on the cDNA, and a universal primer site came from template switching. TCRdb called the 5' RACE reads again in MiXCR, with one record for every CDR3 protein. The sample has 500,000 to 550,000 distinct CDR3 sequences, 22% seen once. Germline V CDR1 and CDR2: ENHRY, SYGVKD. The CDR3 contains 14 residues. V lost 2 bases and J 8 bases, leaving 15 bases between the germline ends. These data were likewise used in another study, on T cells expressing NK-cell markers.

V gene TRBV10-3 combines with J gene TRBJ2-5, with D uncertain. Source material: CD4+ T cells sorted from blood. This sequence originates from a woman between 18 and 30 years old in good health. The CDR3 coding sequence is TGTGCCATCAGTGAGGGTGGCGTTCCCGGAACCCAGTACTTC. Translating it yields CAISEGGVPGTQYF.